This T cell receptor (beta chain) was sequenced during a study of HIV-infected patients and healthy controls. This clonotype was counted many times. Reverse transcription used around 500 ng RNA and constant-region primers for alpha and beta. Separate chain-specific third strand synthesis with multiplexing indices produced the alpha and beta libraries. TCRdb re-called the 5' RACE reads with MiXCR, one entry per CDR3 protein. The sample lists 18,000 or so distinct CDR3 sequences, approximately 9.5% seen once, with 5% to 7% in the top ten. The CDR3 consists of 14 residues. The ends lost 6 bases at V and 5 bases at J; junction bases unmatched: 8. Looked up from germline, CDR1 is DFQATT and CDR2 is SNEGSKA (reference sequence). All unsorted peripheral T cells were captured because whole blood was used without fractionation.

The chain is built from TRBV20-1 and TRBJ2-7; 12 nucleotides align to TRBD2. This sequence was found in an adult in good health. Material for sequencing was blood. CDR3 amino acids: CSATSPSGRDEQYF. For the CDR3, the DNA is TGCAGTGCAACGTCGCCTAGCGGGAGGGACGAGCAGTACTTC.